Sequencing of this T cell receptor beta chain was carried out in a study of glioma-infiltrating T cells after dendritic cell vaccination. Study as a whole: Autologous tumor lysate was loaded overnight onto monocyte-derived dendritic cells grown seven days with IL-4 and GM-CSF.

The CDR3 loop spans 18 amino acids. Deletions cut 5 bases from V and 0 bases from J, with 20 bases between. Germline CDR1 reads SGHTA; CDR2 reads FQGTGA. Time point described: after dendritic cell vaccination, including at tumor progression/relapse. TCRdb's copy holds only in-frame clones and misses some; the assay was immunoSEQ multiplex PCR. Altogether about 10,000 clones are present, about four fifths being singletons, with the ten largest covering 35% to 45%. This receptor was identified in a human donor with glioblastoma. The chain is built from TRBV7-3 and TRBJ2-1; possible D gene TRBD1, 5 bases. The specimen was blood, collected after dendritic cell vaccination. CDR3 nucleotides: TGTGCCAGCAGCCGCACCCGGACGGGCGACAGCTCCTACAATGAGCAGTTCTTC. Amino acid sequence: CASSRTRTGDSSYNEQFF.